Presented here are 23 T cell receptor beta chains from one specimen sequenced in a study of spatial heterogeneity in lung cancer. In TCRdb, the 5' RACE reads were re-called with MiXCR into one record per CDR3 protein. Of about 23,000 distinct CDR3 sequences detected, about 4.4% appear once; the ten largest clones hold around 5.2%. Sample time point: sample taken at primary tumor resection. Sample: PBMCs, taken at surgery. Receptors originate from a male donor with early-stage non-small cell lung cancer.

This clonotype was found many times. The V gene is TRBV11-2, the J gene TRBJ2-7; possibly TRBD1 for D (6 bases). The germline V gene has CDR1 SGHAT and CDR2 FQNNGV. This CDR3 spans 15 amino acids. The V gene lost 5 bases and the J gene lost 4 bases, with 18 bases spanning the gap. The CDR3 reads CASSVQGIFGYEQYF. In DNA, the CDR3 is TGTGCCAGCAGCGTACAGGGAATATTTGGTTACGAGCAGTACTTC.

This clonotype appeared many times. Here the CDR3 DNA reads TGTGCCAGCAGCTTGGACGATTCCGAGCAGTACTTC. This codes for CASSLDDSEQYF. The chain is built from TRBV5-6 and TRBJ2-7; D uncertain. CDR1 and CDR2 from the germline V gene are SGHDT and YYEEEE. Trimming stripped 0 bases from V and 6 bases from J, with 7 bases between. CDR3 length: 12 amino acids.

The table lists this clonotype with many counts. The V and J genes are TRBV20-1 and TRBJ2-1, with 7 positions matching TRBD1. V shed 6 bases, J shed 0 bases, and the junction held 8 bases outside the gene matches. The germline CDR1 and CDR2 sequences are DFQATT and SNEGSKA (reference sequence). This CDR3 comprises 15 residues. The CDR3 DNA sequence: TGCAGTGCACTCCGGACAGGAAGCTCCTACAATGAGCAGTTCTTC. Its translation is CSALRTGSSYNEQFF.

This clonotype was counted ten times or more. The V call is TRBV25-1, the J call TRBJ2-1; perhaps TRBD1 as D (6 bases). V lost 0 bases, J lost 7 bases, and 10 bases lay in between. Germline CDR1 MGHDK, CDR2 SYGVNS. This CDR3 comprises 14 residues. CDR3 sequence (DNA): TGTGCCAGCAGTGAATACAGGGGAAAGAATGAGCAGTTCTTC. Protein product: CASSEYRGKNEQFF.

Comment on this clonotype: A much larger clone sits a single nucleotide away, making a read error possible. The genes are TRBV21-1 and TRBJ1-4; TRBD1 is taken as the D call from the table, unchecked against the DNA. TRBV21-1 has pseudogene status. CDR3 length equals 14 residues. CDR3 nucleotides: TGTGCCCTCCCCAGGGAGAGAGAGAATGAAAAACTGTTTTTT. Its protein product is CALPRERENEKLFF.

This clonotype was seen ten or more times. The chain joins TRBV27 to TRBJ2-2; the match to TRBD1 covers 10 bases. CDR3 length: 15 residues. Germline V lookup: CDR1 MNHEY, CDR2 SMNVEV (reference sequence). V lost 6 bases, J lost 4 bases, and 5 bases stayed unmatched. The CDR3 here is CASRTGTGVTGELFF. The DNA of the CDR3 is TGTGCCAGCAGGACCGGGACAGGGGTCACCGGGGAGCTGTTTTTT.

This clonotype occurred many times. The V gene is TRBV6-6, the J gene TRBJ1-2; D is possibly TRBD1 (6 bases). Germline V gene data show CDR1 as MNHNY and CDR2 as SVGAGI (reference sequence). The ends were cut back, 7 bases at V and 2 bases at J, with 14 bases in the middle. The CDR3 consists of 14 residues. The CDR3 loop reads CASTFLQGNYGYTF. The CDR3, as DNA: TGTGCCAGCACGTTCCTCCAGGGGAACTATGGCTACACCTTC.

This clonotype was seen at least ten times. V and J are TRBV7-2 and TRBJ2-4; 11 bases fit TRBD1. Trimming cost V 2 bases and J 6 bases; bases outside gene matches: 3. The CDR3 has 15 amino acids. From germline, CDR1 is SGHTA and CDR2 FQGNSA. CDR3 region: CASSLQGQGGNIQYF. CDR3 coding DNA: TGTGCCAGCAGCTTACAGGGACAGGGGGGAAACATTCAGTACTTC.

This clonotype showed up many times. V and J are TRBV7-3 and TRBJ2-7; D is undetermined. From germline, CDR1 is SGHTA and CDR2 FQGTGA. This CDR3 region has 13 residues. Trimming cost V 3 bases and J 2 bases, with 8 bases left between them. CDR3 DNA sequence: TGTGCCAGCAGCTTTTCCCCTACCTACGAGCAGTACTTC. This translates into CASSFSPTYEQYF. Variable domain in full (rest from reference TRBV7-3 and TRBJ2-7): GAGVSQTPSNKVTEKGKYVELRCDPISGHTALYWYRQSLGQGPEFLIYFQGTGAADDSGLPNDRFFAVRPEGSVSTLKIQRTERGDSAVYLCASSFSPTYEQYFGPGTRLTVT.

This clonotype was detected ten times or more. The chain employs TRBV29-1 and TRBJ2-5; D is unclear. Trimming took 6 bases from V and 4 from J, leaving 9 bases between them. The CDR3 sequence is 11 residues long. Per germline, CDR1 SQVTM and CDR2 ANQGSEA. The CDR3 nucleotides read TGCAGCGTATACGTAGGAGAGACCCAGTACTTC. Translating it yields CSVYVGETQYF.

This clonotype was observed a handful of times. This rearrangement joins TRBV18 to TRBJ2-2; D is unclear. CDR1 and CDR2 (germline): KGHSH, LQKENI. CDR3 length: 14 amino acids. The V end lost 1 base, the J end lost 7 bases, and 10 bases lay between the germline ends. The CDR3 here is CASSPLRIGGELFF. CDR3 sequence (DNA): TGTGCCAGCTCACCACTTCGTATCGGCGGGGAGCTGTTTTTT.

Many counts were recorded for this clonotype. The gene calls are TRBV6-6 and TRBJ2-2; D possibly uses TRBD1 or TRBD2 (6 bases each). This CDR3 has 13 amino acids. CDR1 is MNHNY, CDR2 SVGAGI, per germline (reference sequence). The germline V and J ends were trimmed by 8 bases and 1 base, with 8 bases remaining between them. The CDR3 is CASGGRNTGELFF. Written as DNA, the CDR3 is TGTGCCAGCGGGGGGCGGAACACCGGGGAGCTGTTTTTT.

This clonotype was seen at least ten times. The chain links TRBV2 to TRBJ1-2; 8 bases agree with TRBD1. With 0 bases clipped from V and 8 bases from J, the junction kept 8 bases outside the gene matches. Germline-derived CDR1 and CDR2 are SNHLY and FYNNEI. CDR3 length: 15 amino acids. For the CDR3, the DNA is TGTGCCAGCAGTGAAGCGGGGACAGGTATTAAGGGCTACACCTTC. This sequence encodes CASSEAGTGIKGYTF.

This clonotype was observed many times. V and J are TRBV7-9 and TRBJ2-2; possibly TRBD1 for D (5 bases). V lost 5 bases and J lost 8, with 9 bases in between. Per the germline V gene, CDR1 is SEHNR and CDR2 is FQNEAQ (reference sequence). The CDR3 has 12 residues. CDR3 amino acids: CASSPRVGELFF. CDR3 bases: TGTGCCAGCAGCCCCAGGGTAGGGGAGCTGTTTTTT.

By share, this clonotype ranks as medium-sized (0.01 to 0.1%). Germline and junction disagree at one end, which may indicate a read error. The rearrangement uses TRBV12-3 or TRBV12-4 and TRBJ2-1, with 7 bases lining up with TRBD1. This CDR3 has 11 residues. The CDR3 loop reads CASSFGQGVIF. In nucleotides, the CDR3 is TGTGCCAGCAGTTTCGGTCAGGGGGTAATCTTC.

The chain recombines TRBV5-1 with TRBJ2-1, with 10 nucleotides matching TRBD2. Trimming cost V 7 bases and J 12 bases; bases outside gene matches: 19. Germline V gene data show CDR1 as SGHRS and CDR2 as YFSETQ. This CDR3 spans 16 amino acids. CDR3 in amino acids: CASEPTSGATYFGQFF. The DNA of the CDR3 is TGCGCCAGCGAACCAACTAGCGGGGCGACCTATTTTGGGCAGTTCTTC.

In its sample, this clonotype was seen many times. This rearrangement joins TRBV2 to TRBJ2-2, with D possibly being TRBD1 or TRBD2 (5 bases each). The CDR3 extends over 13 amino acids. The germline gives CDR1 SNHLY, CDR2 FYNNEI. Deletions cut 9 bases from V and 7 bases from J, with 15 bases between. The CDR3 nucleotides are TGTGCCAGTATTCGGCAGGGAGTCGGGGAGCTGTTTTTT. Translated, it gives CASIRQGVGELFF.

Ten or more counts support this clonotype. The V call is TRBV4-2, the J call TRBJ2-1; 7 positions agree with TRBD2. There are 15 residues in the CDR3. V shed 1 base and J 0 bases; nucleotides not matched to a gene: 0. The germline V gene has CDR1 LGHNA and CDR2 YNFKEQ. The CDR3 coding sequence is TGTGCCAGCAGCCAAGGGACTAGCTCCTACAATGAGCAGTTCTTC. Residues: CASSQGTSSYNEQFF.

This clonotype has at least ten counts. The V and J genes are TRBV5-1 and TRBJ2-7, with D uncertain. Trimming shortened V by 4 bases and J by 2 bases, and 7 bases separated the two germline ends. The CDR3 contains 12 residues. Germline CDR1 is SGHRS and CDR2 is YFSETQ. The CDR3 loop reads CASSQDTYEQYF. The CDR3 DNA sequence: TGCGCCAGCAGCCAAGACACCTACGAGCAGTACTTC.

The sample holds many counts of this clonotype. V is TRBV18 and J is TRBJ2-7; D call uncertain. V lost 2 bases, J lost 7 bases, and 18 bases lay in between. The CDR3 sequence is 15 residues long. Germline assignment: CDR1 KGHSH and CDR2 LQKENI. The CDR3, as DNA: TGTGCCAGCTCACCAGGGCCTAGAGGAGTAGGAGAGCAGTACTTC. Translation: CASSPGPRGVGEQYF.

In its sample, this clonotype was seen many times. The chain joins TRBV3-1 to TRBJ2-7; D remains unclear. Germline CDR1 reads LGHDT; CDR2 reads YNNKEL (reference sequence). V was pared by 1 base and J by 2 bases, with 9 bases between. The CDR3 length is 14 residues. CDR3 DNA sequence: TGTGCCAGCAGCCAAGGGCGCAGAGCCTACGAGCAGTACTTC. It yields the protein CASSQGRRAYEQYF.

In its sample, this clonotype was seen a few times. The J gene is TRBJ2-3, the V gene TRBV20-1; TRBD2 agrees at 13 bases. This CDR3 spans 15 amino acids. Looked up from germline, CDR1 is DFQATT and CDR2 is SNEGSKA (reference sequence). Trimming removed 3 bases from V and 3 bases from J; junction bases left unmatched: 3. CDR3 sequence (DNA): TGCAGTGCTAGCAAGACTAGCGGGGGGACAGATACGCAGTATTTT. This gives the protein CSASKTSGGTDTQYF.

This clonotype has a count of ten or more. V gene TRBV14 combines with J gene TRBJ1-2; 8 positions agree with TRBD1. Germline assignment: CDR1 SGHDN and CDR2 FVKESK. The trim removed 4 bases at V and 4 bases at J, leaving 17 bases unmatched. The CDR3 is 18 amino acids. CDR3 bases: TGTGCCAGCAGCCCGCGCCTTGGACAGGGAACATTAGCCTATGGCTACACCTTC. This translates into CASSPRLGQGTLAYGYTF.